The 20 T cell receptor beta chains given below trace back to one sample, sequenced in a study of CD8 T cells in ankylosing spondylitis. Study findings and constraints: Ankylosing spondylitis blood seemed to carry a telltale TCR beta motif made of several highly homologous variants.

One entry per CDR3 protein, called by TCRdb with MiXCR from the 5' RACE reads. The repertoire holds some 800,000 distinct CDR3 sequences, with 10% to 15% as singletons. The antigens for these receptors are not known. Sequences were obtained from blood, either unsorted or a sorted T cell fraction (not recorded which). The receptors here all came from a male donor with ankylosing spondylitis.

This clonotype was detected only a few times. V usage is TRBV10-1 and J usage is TRBJ2-1; a weak D match, TRBD2 (6 bases). CDR3 size: 14 residues. From germline, CDR1 is WNHNN and CDR2 SYGVQD (reference sequence). Deletions cut 8 bases from V and 4 bases from J, with 15 bases between. CDR3 region: CASSETRTYNEQFF. CDR3 coding DNA: TGCGCCAGCTCCGAGACTAGAACGTACAATGAGCAGTTCTTC.

A note on this clonotype: A much bigger clone sits one base away, suggesting this may be a read error. The chain links TRBV12-3 or TRBV12-4 to TRBJ2-3; D is unresolved. Between the trimmed V and J ends, which lost 5 bases and 10 bases, there was a span of 13 bases. This CDR3 is 12 amino acids long. DNA for the CDR3: TGTGCCAGCAGTCCTCAGATACCCCCGCAGTATTTT. As protein: CASSPQIPPQYF.

There are many counts of this clonotype. This CDR3 is CATSVGQDYGYTF. The CDR3 nucleotides are TGTGCCACCAGTGTTGGACAAGACTATGGCTACACCTTC. This chain joins TRBV24-1 and TRBJ1-2; the D gene is possibly TRBD1 (5 bases). V lost 5 bases to trimming and J lost 3 bases, with 9 bases between them. CDR1 is KGHDR, CDR2 SFDVKD, per germline. This CDR3 comprises 13 residues.

V gene TRBV15 combines with J gene TRBJ2-7, with unresolved D. Trimming cost V 0 bases and J 2 bases, with 8 bases left between them. There are 14 residues in the CDR3. The germline V gene has CDR1 LNHNV and CDR2 YYDKDF (reference sequence). The CDR3 sequence: CATSRDLAAYEQYF. In nucleotides, the CDR3 is TGTGCCACCAGCAGAGATCTGGCAGCCTACGAGCAGTACTTC.

This clonotype was seen at least ten times. The V call is TRBV20-1, the J call TRBJ2-1; D is ambiguous. Trimming pared 1 base from V and 4 bases from J, leaving 5 bases between. CDR3 length: 12 residues. Germline CDR1 DFQATT, CDR2 SNEGSKA (reference sequence). The CDR3 loop reads CSARVQYNEQFF. The CDR3, as DNA: TGCAGTGCTAGAGTACAGTACAATGAGCAGTTCTTC.

This clonotype has only a few counts. The chain uses TRBV20-1 and TRBJ2-5; TRBD2 agrees at 7 bases. V trimming: 1 base; J trimming: 4 bases; junction bases outside the gene matches: 6. This CDR3 spans 14 amino acids. Germline assignment: CDR1 DFQATT and CDR2 SNEGSKA (reference sequence). The CDR3 protein is CSARGDYRGETQYF. The CDR3 bases are TGCAGTGCTAGAGGGGACTACCGGGGAGAGACCCAGTACTTC.

This clonotype was seen more than once but under ten times. This chain joins TRBV7-9 and TRBJ2-7; D assignment may be TRBD1 or TRBD2 (6 bases each). Germline V gene sequence: CDR1 SEHNR, CDR2 FQNEAQ (reference sequence). With 3 bases removed from V and 0 bases from J, the gap between germline ends came to 15 bases. The CDR3 sequence is 16 residues long. CDR3 nucleotides: TGTGCCAGCAGCTTTTGGCGGGACATTGGCTCCTACGAGCAGTACTTC. This gives the protein CASSFWRDIGSYEQYF.

The genes are TRBV7-9 and TRBJ1-2, with D hard to call. The CDR3 runs to 13 residues. Germline V CDR1 and CDR2: SEHNR, FQNEAQ (reference sequence). Trimming took off 3 bases at V and 6 bases at J, with 11 bases between the two ends. CDR3 in DNA: TGTGCCAGCAGCTTTGGTCTCCCGGATGGCTACACCTTC. Translated: CASSFGLPDGYTF.

Only a few counts were recorded for this clonotype. V gene TRBV5-1 combines with J gene TRBJ2-1; D call uncertain. Germline CDR1 and CDR2: SGHRS and YFSETQ. Trimming left V 0 bases short and J 4 bases short, with 11 bases between. The CDR3 is 15 residues long. CDR3 region: CASSLELDPYNEQFF. The CDR3 nucleotides read TGCGCCAGCAGCTTGGAGCTAGACCCATACAATGAGCAGTTCTTC.

V usage is TRBV5-1 and J usage is TRBJ1-6; 8 nucleotides line up with TRBD1. Germline V lookup: CDR1 SGHRS, CDR2 YFSETQ. Unmatched junction bases numbered 8, after V lost 0 bases and J lost 9 bases. This CDR3 contains 16 residues. The CDR3 nucleotides are TGCGCCAGCAGCTTGGCCGGACAGGGTACCCTTTCACCCCTCCACTTT. This codes for CASSLAGQGTLSPLHF. The whole variable domain, remainder taken from reference TRBV5-1 and TRBJ1-6, is KAGVTQTPRYLIKTRGQQVTLSCSPISGHRSVSWYQQTPGQGLQFLFEYFSETQRNKGNFPGRFSGRQFSNSRSEMNVSTLELGDSALYLCASSLAGQGTLSPLHFGNGTRLTVT.

V is TRBV6-2 or TRBV6-3 and J is TRBJ2-6; no clear D gene. Germline V gene data show CDR1 as MNHEY and CDR2 as SVGEGT. CDR3 size: 18 residues. With 2 bases removed from V and 0 bases from J, the gap between germline ends came to 14 bases. The DNA of the CDR3 is TGTGCCAGCAGTTACGATGGCGGTTCTATCTCTGGGGCCAACGTCCTGACTTTC. This translates into CASSYDGGSISGANVLTF.

In this sample, this clonotype turned up a few times. V usage is TRBV27 and J usage is TRBJ2-5; weak D call: TRBD1 (6 bases). The CDR3 is 14 residues long. Trimming cost V 5 bases and J 9 bases, with 19 bases left between them. CDR1 is MNHEY, CDR2 SMNVEV, per germline (reference sequence). CDR3 loop: CASSPRGLEAAQYF. The CDR3 DNA reads as TGTGCCAGCAGTCCCAGGGGCTTGGAGGCAGCCCAGTACTTC.

The chain joins TRBV10-3 to TRBJ2-3, with D possibly matching TRBD2 (5 bases). The CDR3 sequence is 16 residues long. Trimming took 2 bases from V and 0 from J, leaving 12 bases between them. Germline V gene sequence: CDR1 ENHRY, CDR2 SYGVKD. The CDR3 nucleotides are TGTGCCATCAGTGAGCCCCGTAAGCGGAGCACAGATACGCAGTATTTT. Residues: CAISEPRKRSTDTQYF.

This clonotype was observed a handful of times. This chain uses TRBV20-1 with TRBJ2-7, with D perhaps matching TRBD1 (6 bases). Germline V lookup: CDR1 DFQATT, CDR2 SNEGSKA (reference sequence). Trimming stripped 6 bases from V and 0 bases from J, with 15 bases between. The length of the CDR3 is 14 residues. The CDR3 protein is CSATDRRSSYEQYF. DNA of the CDR3: TGCAGTGCGACCGACAGGAGGAGCTCCTACGAGCAGTACTTC.

This clonotype was observed a few times. The rearrangement uses TRBV15 and TRBJ2-5; tentative D call: TRBD1 (6 bases). This CDR3 spans 15 amino acids. V lost 5 bases and J lost 0, with 13 bases in between. CDR1 and CDR2 (germline): LNHNV, YYDKDF (reference sequence). Written as DNA, the CDR3 is TGTGCCACCAGCGGGGCAGGACAGTACCAAGAGACCCAGTACTTC. It codes for CATSGAGQYQETQYF.

A few counts support this clonotype. This chain joins TRBV28 and TRBJ1-2, with D unclear. Germline values: CDR1 MDHEN, CDR2 SYDVKM. V was pared by 7 bases and J by 8 bases, with 17 bases between. The CDR3 is made up of 13 amino acids. In DNA form, the CDR3 reads TGTGCCAGCACCCCGTTGGGGTACCGAGGCTACACCTTC. It translates to CASTPLGYRGYTF.

This clonotype was observed many times. The chain links TRBV29-1 to TRBJ1-3; TRBD1 agrees at 7 bases. Germline loops: CDR1 SQVTM, CDR2 ANQGSEA. The J segment lost 1 base and the V segment lost 6 bases, leaving 9 bases of the junction unmatched. This CDR3 spans 15 amino acids. This CDR3 is CSVLTGASSGNTIYF. The CDR3 region has the DNA TGCAGCGTCCTAACAGGGGCTTCATCTGGAAACACCATATATTTT.

J is TRBJ1-4 and V is TRBV6-1; D remains ambiguous. The ends were cut back, 5 bases at V and 4 bases at J, with 11 bases in the middle. The germline CDR1 and CDR2 sequences are MNHNS and SASEGT. The CDR3 has 14 amino acids. The CDR3 nucleotides read TGTGCCAGCAGTACCACAGTAATTAATGAAAAACTGTTTTTT. The encoded protein is CASSTTVINEKLFF.

This chain connects TRBV20-1 to TRBJ2-7; 9 bases match TRBD1. The CDR3 is 15 residues long. The V segment lost 5 bases and the J segment 3 bases; nucleotides outside the gene matches: 11. Per germline, CDR1 DFQATT and CDR2 SNEGSKA (reference sequence). The CDR3 protein is CSAGVKDRGVYEQYF. The CDR3 DNA is TGCAGTGCTGGGGTCAAGGACAGGGGAGTCTACGAGCAGTACTTC.

The gene calls are TRBV15 and TRBJ2-3; D is ambiguous. The CDR3 totals 14 residues. Germline V gene data show CDR1 as LNHNV and CDR2 as YYDKDF (reference sequence). V was cut by 5 bases and J by 3 bases, with 12 bases left in between. CDR3 nucleotides: TGTGCCACCAGCGACCGGTCTAGAACAGATACGCAGTATTTT. This codes for CATSDRSRTDTQYF.